The rows below give T cell receptor beta chains drawn from one sample of a study of T cell responses to AZD1222 COVID-19 vaccine. Libraries were prepared by immunoSEQ multiplex PCR; TCRdb keeps only in-frame clonotypes and omits some of them. The table records 150,000 to 200,000 clones, around 90% of them present only once. This specimen consisted of peripheral blood, obtained 28 days after the second AZD1222 dose. All receptors derive from an adult who received the AZD1222 COVID-19 vaccine. Each CDR3 is given with its conserved first and last residue. Fields, in order: J gene, clone size, D gene, V gene, CDR3 DNA, CDR3 protein. D genes are given only for firm matches. Some rows mark clone size as missing; the rest say once, few, many or name a class of expanded clone.

TRBJ2-1 | - | TRBD2 | TRBV18 | TGTGCCAGCTCACAGAAGGGACTAGCGGATTACAATGAGCAGTTCTTC | CASSQKGLADYNEQFF
TRBJ2-7 | - | - | TRBV30 | TGTGCCTGGAGTCTCGGGCCCGCCTACGAGCAGTACTTC | CAWSLGPAYEQYF
TRBJ1-4 | - | - | TRBV6-5 | TGTGCCAGCAGCGCCACGGCAGGTCCTAATGAAAAACTGTTTTTT | CASSATAGPNEKLFF
TRBJ2-4 | - | - | TRBV6-5 | TGTGCCAGCAGTTACTCACAGGGCCTCAAAAACATTCAGTACTTC | CASSYSQGLKNIQYF
TRBJ1-1 | once | - | TRBV19 | TGTGCCAGTAAAGATGGGAACACTGAAGCTTTCTTT | CASKDGNTEAFF
TRBJ1-6 | - | - | TRBV6-1 | TGTGCCAGCAGTGAAGGACCGACACCCCTCCACTTT | CASSEGPTPLHF
TRBJ2-1 | once | TRBD2 | TRBV6-5 | TGTGCCCTAGCGGGAGGTTTCTACAATGAGCAGTTCTTC | CALAGGFYNEQFF
TRBJ1-5 | - | - | TRBV12-3/TRBV12-4 | TGTGCCAGCAGTTTTGAGGAGAATCAGCCCCAGCATTTT | CASSFEENQPQHF
TRBJ1-4 | - | - | TRBV19 | TGTGCCAGTAGTACCCAGAGCTACGAAAAACTGTTTTTT | CASSTQSYEKLFF
TRBJ1-2 | - | TRBD1 | TRBV28 | TGTGCCAGCAGTTCAGGACAGGGAGGCTATGGCTACACCTTC | CASSSGQGGYGYTF
TRBJ1-5 | once | - | TRBV6-1 | TGTGCCAGCAGTGAACTACCCTGGGATCGATCAGCCCAGCATTTT | CASSELPWDRSAQHF
TRBJ1-6 | once | - | TRBV28 | TGTGCCAGCAGTTTGTTTCAAGGTATGAATCCCTCCTATAATTCACCCCTCCACTTT | CASSLFQGMNPSYNSPLHF
TRBJ2-5 | many | - | TRBV2 | TGTGCCAGCAGTGGCCGGGACAGGACTCCTCGGGGGGAGTACCAAGAGACCCAGTACTTC | CASSGRDRTPRGEYQETQYF
TRBJ2-7 | - | - | TRBV6-2/TRBV6-3 | TGTGCCAGCAGCCGACTAGAAGGGGCCTTATACGAGCAGTACTTC | CASSRLEGALYEQYF
TRBJ2-5 | - | TRBD2 | TRBV7-2 | TGTGCCAGCAGCCAACGGTTGGCGGGGGTAGGAGAGACCCAGTACTTC | CASSQRLAGVGETQYF
TRBJ2-3 | once | TRBD2 | TRBV3-1/TRBV3-2 | TGTGCCAGCAGCCAAGGTTGGGAGGGCCCGATGACGCAGTATTTT | CASSQGWEGPMTQYF
TRBJ2-2 | - | - | TRBV5-6 | TGTGCCAGCAGCCCCCTAAGATCTAATCTAGACACCGGGGAGCTGTTTTTT | CASSPLRSNLDTGELFF
TRBJ1-2 | - | - | TRBV7-9 | TGTGCCGGCGGGGGTTCCGTTGGCTATGGCTACACCTTC | CAGGGSVGYGYTF
TRBJ1-5 | - | TRBD1 | TRBV9 | TGTGCCAGCAGCGTTACAGGGGAAAGGGGGCCCCAGCATTTT | CASSVTGERGPQHF
TRBJ1-4 | - | - | TRBV28 | TGTGCCAGCATTAACCCAGGGGCAACTAATGAAAAACTGTTTTTT | CASINPGATNEKLFF
TRBJ2-1 | - | TRBD2 | TRBV30 | TGTGCCTGGACCCGACTAGCGGGGCTCTTCAATGAGCAGTTCTTC | CAWTRLAGLFNEQFF
TRBJ1-2 | - | - | TRBV6-6 | TGTGCCAGCGCCGCCGGCACGCAAGGCTATGGCTACACCTTC | CASAAGTQGYGYTF
TRBJ2-2 | - | TRBD1 | TRBV4-1 | TGCGCCAGCAGCCAAGATCGGGGACAGGGGGCTAACACCGGGGAGCTGTTTTTT | CASSQDRGQGANTGELFF
TRBJ2-2 | - | - | TRBV30 | TGTGCCTGGACAGGCAGAGGGACCGGGGAGCTGTTTTTT | CAWTGRGTGELFF
TRBJ2-1 | - | - | TRBV12-3/TRBV12-4 | TGTGCCAGCAGTTTACGCCGGCATGAGCAGTTCTTC | CASSLRRHEQFF
TRBJ1-2 | once | - | TRBV6-4 | TGTGCCAGCAGTGAAGAGGGACGGGCTAACTATGGCTACACCTTC | CASSEEGRANYGYTF
TRBJ2-5 | - | - | TRBV7-2 | TGTGCCAGCAGCTTAGACTACTCCCACGAGACCCAGTACTTC | CASSLDYSHETQYF
TRBJ2-2 | - | - | TRBV7-9 | TGTGCCAGTCGACTGAGCGCGAACACCGGGGAGCTGTTTTTT | CASRLSANTGELFF
TRBJ2-2 | - | TRBD2 | TRBV5-4 | TGTGCCAGCAGCTTCTCAGCGGGAGGGACCGGGGAGCTGTTTTTT | CASSFSAGGTGELFF
TRBJ1-4 | medium-sized | - | TRBV30 | TGTGCCTGGAGTGTTGGGTTTCCCATTTCGGGAAAACTGTTTTTT | CAWSVGFPISGKLFF
TRBJ1-6 | - | - | TRBV30 | TGTGCCTGGAGTGTAGGGGGGCTCAGTTCACCCCTCCACTTT | CAWSVGGLSSPLHF
TRBJ2-1 | - | TRBD2 | TRBV28 | TGTGCCAGCAGTTTTAGTGCTACTAGCGGGGTTATCTCCTACAATGAGCAGTTCTTC | CASSFSATSGVISYNEQFF
TRBJ1-2 | - | TRBD1 | TRBV6-1 | TGTGCCAGCAGTGAAAGCTGGGGGACAGCTAACTATGGCTACACCTTC | CASSESWGTANYGYTF
TRBJ2-1 | - | TRBD2 | TRBV19 | TGTGCCAGTAGTAGGGGACTAGCGGCCTCAAATGAGCAGTTCTTC | CASSRGLAASNEQFF
TRBJ1-3 | - | - | TRBV6-5 | TGTGCCAGCAGTTACTCGTCCAGGCTCTCTGGAAACACCATATATTTT | CASSYSSRLSGNTIYF
TRBJ2-1 | - | - | TRBV12-5 | TGTGCTAGTGGTTTTGAGAGTCTGCTTGGAGCTACCTACAATGAGCAGTTCTTC | CASGFESLLGATYNEQFF
TRBJ2-3 | few | - | TRBV6-4 | TGTGCCAGCAGTGAGAGCAGGGAACGGGCCACAGATACGCAGTATTTT | CASSESRERATDTQYF
TRBJ1-6 | - | - | TRBV11-3 | TGTGCCAGCAGCTTCAGCTCCTATAATTCACCCCTCCACTTT | CASSFSSYNSPLHF
TRBJ1-5 | - | - | TRBV5-1 | TGCGCCAGCAGCTTCGCGGACAGTAATCAGCCCCAGCATTTT | CASSFADSNQPQHF
TRBJ2-1 | - | TRBD1 | TRBV27 | TGTGCCAGCAGTCCATCAGACAGGGTGTTAACATTGTCCTACAATGAGCAGTTCTTC | CASSPSDRVLTLSYNEQFF
TRBJ2-3 | - | TRBD2 | TRBV7-2 | TGTGCCAGCAGCTTAGCGCCGGCGGGAGGCACAGATACGCAGTATTTT | CASSLAPAGGTDTQYF
TRBJ2-7 | - | - | TRBV12-3/TRBV12-4 | TGTGCCAGCAGTTTACGTGAATTCTACGAGCAGTACTTC | CASSLREFYEQYF
TRBJ2-2 | - | - | TRBV18 | TGTGCCAGCTCACCATGGGAGACCGGGGAGCTGTTTTTT | CASSPWETGELFF
TRBJ1-2 | - | TRBD1 | TRBV27 | TGTGCCAGCAGTCACCGGGACAGATATGGCTACACCTTC | CASSHRDRYGYTF
TRBJ1-2 | - | - | TRBV30 | TGTGCAATCACCCGGGACAACCTCTATGGCTACACCTTC | CAITRDNLYGYTF
TRBJ1-2 | - | - | TRBV28 | TGTGCCAGCAGTTTGGGCTCCGGGTCCTTTAACTATGGCTACACCTTC | CASSLGSGSFNYGYTF
TRBJ2-1 | - | - | TRBV7-2 | TGTGCCAGCAGCAAGGGGGTCAATGAGCAGTTCTTC | CASSKGVNEQFF
TRBJ1-6 | - | - | TRBV5-1 | TGCGCCAGCAGCTTGGGTGGATCGGTGCGGGGTAATTCACCCCTCCACTTT | CASSLGGSVRGNSPLHF
TRBJ1-2 | - | - | TRBV9 | TGTGCCAGCAGCGTAGGAGGCTTAAACTATGGCTACACCTTC | CASSVGGLNYGYTF
TRBJ1-1 | - | - | TRBV18 | TGTGCCAGCTCATACGGGGGGAACACTGAAGCTTTCTTT | CASSYGGNTEAFF
TRBJ1-1 | - | TRBD1 | TRBV10-3 | TGTGCCATCCGGCCAGGACAGGGACACATGAACACTGAAGCTTTCTTT | CAIRPGQGHMNTEAFF
TRBJ1-2 | - | - | TRBV6-5 | TGTGCCAGCACCCCCTATCAGGGTGACCCGGGGGGCTACACCTTC | CASTPYQGDPGGYTF
TRBJ1-4 | - | - | TRBV5-5 | TGTGCCAGCAGCCAACAGGGTCGGGTCTCCGTTAATGAAAAACTGTTTTTT | CASSQQGRVSVNEKLFF
TRBJ2-5 | - | - | TRBV7-2 | TGTGCCAGCAGCTTAGGTGACCTGAGGCAGTACTTC | CASSLGDLRQYF
TRBJ1-3 | - | - | TRBV21-1 | TGTGCCACCGCTGGAAACACCATATATTTT | CATAGNTIYF
TRBJ2-1 | - | - | TRBV2 | TGTGCCAGCAGTGAAAGGAATGAGCAGTTCTTC | CASSERNEQFF
TRBJ1-6 | medium-sized | - | TRBV28 | TGTGCCAGCGGGTCTCTTTTGGGGGGCGGTTCACCCCTCCACTTT | CASGSLLGGGSPLHF
TRBJ2-3 | - | - | TRBV5-1 | TGCGCCAGCAGCTTGGTGCACAGCACAGATACGCAGTATTTT | CASSLVHSTDTQYF
TRBJ1-3 | - | - | TRBV5-7 | TGTGCCAGCAGCTTGGACAGGGCTGAATCTGGAAACACCATATATTTT | CASSLDRAESGNTIYF
TRBJ1-5 | - | - | TRBV23-1 | TGCGCCAGCAGTCAGCCGGACATTAGCAATCAGCCCCAGCATTTT | CASSQPDISNQPQHF